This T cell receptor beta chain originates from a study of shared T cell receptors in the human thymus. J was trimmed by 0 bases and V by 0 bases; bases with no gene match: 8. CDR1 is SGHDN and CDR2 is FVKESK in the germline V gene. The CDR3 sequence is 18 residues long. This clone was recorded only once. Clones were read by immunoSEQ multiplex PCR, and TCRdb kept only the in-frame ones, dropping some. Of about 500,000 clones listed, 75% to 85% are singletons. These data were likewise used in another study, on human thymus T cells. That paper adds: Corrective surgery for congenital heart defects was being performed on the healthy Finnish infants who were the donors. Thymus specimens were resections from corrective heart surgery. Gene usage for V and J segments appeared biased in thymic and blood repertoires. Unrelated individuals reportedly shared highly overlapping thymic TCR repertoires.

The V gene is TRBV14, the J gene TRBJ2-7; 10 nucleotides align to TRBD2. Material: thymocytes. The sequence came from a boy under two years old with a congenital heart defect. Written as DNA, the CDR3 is TGTGCCAGCAGCCAAGATGGAGGGCCTAGCGGGAGCTCCTACGAGCAGTACTTC. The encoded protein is CASSQDGGPSGSSYEQYF.